This T cell receptor beta chain is from a study of post-analysis software for immune sequencing data. Overall study results and limits: Multiple sclerosis patients showed significantly lower normalized Chao1 diversity than controls did. The five TRBV segments detected at higher frequency in patients than in controls included TRBV5-6, TRBV5-1 and TRBV20-1.

Turning to this clonotype: The antigen is unknown.

The CDR3 is 16 amino acids. Germline V lookup: CDR1 SGHTA, CDR2 FQGNSA. The J segment lost 4 bases and the V segment lost 4 bases, leaving 8 bases of the junction unmatched. The TCR beta cDNA libraries carried unique molecular identifiers. TCRdb ran MiXCR on the PCR reads and lists one entry per CDR3 protein. The sample carries roughly 600,000 distinct CDR3 sequences, about 40% recorded once. The sequencing sample was made of blood. The TCR sequence derives from a girl under 18 with multiple sclerosis. The rearrangement joins TRBV7-2 to TRBJ2-7, with 12 nucleotides matching TRBD2. The CDR3 sequence: CASSSDLAGGQYEQYF. The CDR3 nucleotides are TGTGCCAGCAGCTCGGACCTAGCGGGGGGGCAATACGAGCAGTACTTC.